This T cell receptor beta chain is drawn from a study of T-cell memory formation after mild COVID-19. Overall study context: TCR clusters showed largely donor specificity.

Employing constant-segment primers, 5'RACE generated TCR alpha and TCR beta cDNA libraries bearing sample barcodes and UMIs. TCRdb reanalysed the 5' RACE reads using MiXCR and keeps one entry per CDR3 protein. This sample yields 110,000 or so distinct CDR3 sequences, of which 22% are seen a single time; approximately 41% belongs to the top ten. V was trimmed by 1 base and J by 7 bases, leaving 11 bases between them. The CDR3 runs 14 residues. The V call is TRBV12-3 or TRBV12-4, the J call TRBJ2-1; D is perhaps TRBD1 (6 bases). The receptor's source is a man younger than 30 who had mild COVID-19 (a few samples of this study predate the infection). Cell type and time point are not known. The material sequenced was PBMCs or a T cell subset sorted from them (not recorded which). CDR3 sequence (DNA): TGTGCCAGCAGTTTAGAGGACAGTTGGAATGAGCAGTTCTTC. As protein: CASSLEDSWNEQFF.